Listed below are T cell receptor beta chains from one sample, sequenced in a study of cytomegalovirus exposure and HLA in healthy donors. Clones were read by immunoSEQ multiplex PCR, and TCRdb kept only the in-frame ones, dropping some. The data contain fewer than 200,000 clones, roughly 79% of them singletons. The sample taken for sequencing was PBMCs. These TCRs come from a woman aged 45-65 years in good health and CMV-seropositive. The CDR3 runs from the conserved cysteine through the conserved F or W. The D gene is left open where the match is weak. Size tells how often a clone was seen (once, few, many) or the class of an expanded clone, and some rows leave it out.

.,TRBJ2-3,TRBV14,.,TGTGCCAGCAGCCAAGAGCTCAGGGGGGTAACAGATACGCAGTATTTT,CASSQELRGVTDTQYF
.,TRBJ2-5,TRBV11-2,TRBD1,TGTGCCAGCAGCTTAGATCGGGGACAGGGGTTATCGTTAGAGACCCAGTACTTC,CASSLDRGQGLSLETQYF
.,TRBJ1-4,TRBV28,TRBD1,TGTGCCAGCAGCCCCCTACCGGACAGGGAGGAAATTGAAAAACTGTTTTTT,CASSPLPDREEIEKLFF
.,TRBJ1-1,TRBV19,.,TGTGCCAGTAGTCAGGGGCTGGGGACTGAAGCTTTCTTT,CASSQGLGTEAFF
.,TRBJ1-3,TRBV15,.,TGTGCCACCAGCAGAGGTCCTAGCTCTGGAAACACCATATATTTT,CATSRGPSSGNTIYF
few,TRBJ2-1,TRBV2,TRBD2,TGTGCCAGCAATCGTCTAGCGGGGATCAACAATGAGCAGTTCTTC,CASNRLAGINNEQFF
.,TRBJ2-1,TRBV27,TRBD1,TGTGCCAGCAGTTTCTCCGGCCGAAGGGACAGGGTTTACAATGAGCAGTTCTTC,CASSFSGRRDRVYNEQFF
once,TRBJ1-5,TRBV5-5,TRBD1,TGTGCCAGCAGCTCGTGGGCTCAGGACAGGGCGACTCAGCCCCAGCATTTT,CASSSWAQDRATQPQHF
.,TRBJ1-2,TRBV2,.,TGTGCCAGCAGTCAGACACCCCGGTATGGCTACACCTTC,CASSQTPRYGYTF
.,TRBJ2-1,TRBV2,TRBD1,TGTGCCAGCAGTGAACAGGGGGCTCGCTACAATGAGCAGTTCTTC,CASSEQGARYNEQFF
.,TRBJ2-3,TRBV2,TRBD1,TGTGCCAGCCAACAGGACAGGGGGCGCATAGATACGCAGTATTTT,CASQQDRGRIDTQYF
.,TRBJ1-5,TRBV19,.,TGTGCCAGTACCCCAGGGGATAGCAATCAGCCCCAGCATTTT,CASTPGDSNQPQHF
.,TRBJ2-7,TRBV5-1,TRBD1,TGCGCCAGCAGCTTCTCCATTAGACAGGGGGGAGGTTCGCACGAGCAGTACTTC,CASSFSIRQGGGSHEQYF
.,TRBJ2-3,TRBV29-1,.,TGCAGCGTTGATGCCAGGACAGATACGCAGTATTTT,CSVDARTDTQYF
.,TRBJ2-7,TRBV7-6,.,TGTGCCAGCAGCCCCTCCTTGGCGGAGGGCTACGAGCAGTACTTC,CASSPSLAEGYEQYF
.,TRBJ1-2,TRBV28,TRBD1,TGTGCCAGCAGACCCGGGACAGGGTCCTATGGCTACACCTTC,CASRPGTGSYGYTF
.,TRBJ1-2,TRBV7-2,.,TGTGCCAGCAGCTTCCTCGGGGACAACGTAGGATATGGCTACATCTTC,CASSFLGDNVGYGYIF
.,TRBJ1-2,TRBV6-5,TRBD1,TGTGCCAGTTCAAGGGGACAGGGACGCGATGGCTACACCTTC,CASSRGQGRDGYTF
.,TRBJ2-7,TRBV6-1,.,TGTGCCAGCAGTCTCGTTCGGATACAGTACGAGCAGTACTTC,CASSLVRIQYEQYF
.,TRBJ2-5,TRBV7-7,.,TGTGCTAGCAGCTTAGAAGGCACGGGGACCCAGTACTTC,CASSLEGTGTQYF
few,TRBJ2-5,TRBV11-2,.,TGTGCCAGCAGCCTTTTACTAGGAGAGACCCAGTACTTC,CASSLLLGETQYF
.,TRBJ2-1,TRBV4-3,TRBD1,TGCGCCAGCAGCCAAGACAGGACAGGGAGCTATGAGCAGTTCTTC,CASSQDRTGSYEQFF
.,TRBJ1-6,TRBV7-9,.,TGTGCCAGCAGCTTTGGGCCGAAGAATTCACCCCTCCACTTT,CASSFGPKNSPLHF
.,TRBJ1-2,TRBV4-1,TRBD1,TGCGCCAGCAGCCAAGATCCGGGTGGGGACAGGGTAAGGGGCTACACCTTC,CASSQDPGGDRVRGYTF
.,TRBJ2-3,TRBV28,.,TGTGCCAGCAGTCCGACCGATAGGGGTTCTAGCACAGATACGCAGTATTTT,CASSPTDRGSSTDTQYF
.,TRBJ1-6,TRBV20-1,.,TGCAGTGCTAGATCGGGTCCCCTCCACTTT,CSARSGPLHF
.,TRBJ2-7,TRBV4-1,TRBD1,TGCGCCAGCAGCCAAGGGAAAAACAGGGGGGACGAGCAGTACTTC,CASSQGKNRGDEQYF
.,TRBJ2-5,TRBV19,.,TGTGCCAGTAGTATAGATCTAGAATGGGAGACCCAGTACTTC,CASSIDLEWETQYF
.,TRBJ2-3,TRBV30,.,TGTGCCCGGAATCTTCAGGGGGGATACGTTTCAGATACGCAGTATTTT,CARNLQGGYVSDTQYF
.,TRBJ2-7,TRBV7-8,TRBD1,TGTGCCAGCAGCTACGGAGGGGGTAGATTGGGACAGGGCCTAGTTGAGCAGTACTTC,CASSYGGGRLGQGLVEQYF
once,TRBJ1-4,TRBV2,TRBD1,TGTGCCAGCAAGCCTCGGGGGACAGTCTTTGAAAAACTGTTTTTT,CASKPRGTVFEKLFF
.,TRBJ1-2,TRBV6-5,TRBD1,TGTGCCAGCAGTTCGGGGGGGACAGGGAACGGCTACACCTTC,CASSSGGTGNGYTF
.,TRBJ2-7,TRBV4-1,.,TGCGCCAGCAGCCAAGTCGGTGCCTACGAGCAGTACTTC,CASSQVGAYEQYF
.,TRBJ1-2,TRBV2,.,TGTGCCAGCAGTGTGGGGCAAGAGGGCTACACCTTC,CASSVGQEGYTF
once,TRBJ2-3,TRBV6-5,.,TGTGCCAGCAGTTCCTTAGATACGCAGTATTTT,CASSSLDTQYF
.,TRBJ2-1,TRBV10-2,TRBD2,TGCGCCAGCAGTAGGGCGGGACTAGCGGTGAATGAGCAGTTCTTC,CASSRAGLAVNEQFF
.,TRBJ1-2,TRBV19,.,TGTGCCAGTAACCGACAGGCCACTTACTATGGCTACACCTTC,CASNRQATYYGYTF
.,TRBJ1-1,TRBV7-2,.,TGTGCCAGCAGCTTAGCAACAGGGAACACTGAAGCTTTCTTT,CASSLATGNTEAFF
.,TRBJ2-7,TRBV7-2,TRBD2,TGTGCCAGCAGCTACCCAGGGACTAGCGGGGGGACACGGGAGCAGTACTTC,CASSYPGTSGGTREQYF
.,TRBJ2-3,TRBV5-6,.,TGTGCCAGCAGCCTATTTGCCACAGATACGCAGTATTTT,CASSLFATDTQYF
.,TRBJ2-3,TRBV13,TRBD1,TGTGCCAGCAGCGTCCGCACGCCGGACCCGGGACAGGAGCCAGATACGCAGTATTTT,CASSVRTPDPGQEPDTQYF
.,TRBJ2-1,TRBV5-4,TRBD2,TGTGCCAGCAGCCCCGGGACTAGCAGGAGCTCCTACAATGAGCAGTTCTTC,CASSPGTSRSSYNEQFF
.,TRBJ1-2,TRBV7-2,.,TGTGCCAGCAGCGGGGCGGGGAAAGGGGACTATGGCTACACCTTC,CASSGAGKGDYGYTF
.,TRBJ1-2,TRBV28,.,TGTGCCAGCAGTGCAGACAAAACTGGCTACACCTTC,CASSADKTGYTF
.,TRBJ2-3,TRBV28,.,TGTGCCAGCAAATCGCGGGGCCCAACAGATACGCAGTATTTT,CASKSRGPTDTQYF
.,TRBJ1-1,TRBV7-9,.,TGTGCCAGCAGCTTATCTGGGAGCCGGAACACTGAAGCTTTCTTT,CASSLSGSRNTEAFF
.,TRBJ2-4,TRBV9,.,TGTGCCAGCAGCGGGAGTCAGGGTGGTTTGACCAAAAACATTCAGTACTTC,CASSGSQGGLTKNIQYF
.,TRBJ1-2,TRBV6-5,.,TGTGCCAGCAGTTACTCGGGCAGCCCTAACTATGGCTACACCTTC,CASSYSGSPNYGYTF
.,TRBJ2-7,TRBV18,.,TGTGCCAGCTCCCCCCCGGGACAACCCTCCTACGAGCAGTACTTC,CASSPPGQPSYEQYF
.,TRBJ2-1,TRBV4-2,TRBD2,TGTGCCAGCAGCCAAGGACTTATAGCGGGTGTCCCCTACAATGAGCAGTTCTTC,CASSQGLIAGVPYNEQFF
.,TRBJ2-7,TRBV10-2,.,TGCGCCAGCAGTGACCCCGTATCCTACGAGCAGTACTTC,CASSDPVSYEQYF
.,TRBJ2-3,TRBV7-7,.,TGTGCTAGCAGCTTAGGCGTCAGGGGCGTCGATACGCAGTATTTT,CASSLGVRGVDTQYF
.,TRBJ2-7,TRBV21-1,.,TGTGCCAGCAGAAATCCGGGACTAGCGGATTCCTACGAGCAGTACTTC,CASRNPGLADSYEQYF